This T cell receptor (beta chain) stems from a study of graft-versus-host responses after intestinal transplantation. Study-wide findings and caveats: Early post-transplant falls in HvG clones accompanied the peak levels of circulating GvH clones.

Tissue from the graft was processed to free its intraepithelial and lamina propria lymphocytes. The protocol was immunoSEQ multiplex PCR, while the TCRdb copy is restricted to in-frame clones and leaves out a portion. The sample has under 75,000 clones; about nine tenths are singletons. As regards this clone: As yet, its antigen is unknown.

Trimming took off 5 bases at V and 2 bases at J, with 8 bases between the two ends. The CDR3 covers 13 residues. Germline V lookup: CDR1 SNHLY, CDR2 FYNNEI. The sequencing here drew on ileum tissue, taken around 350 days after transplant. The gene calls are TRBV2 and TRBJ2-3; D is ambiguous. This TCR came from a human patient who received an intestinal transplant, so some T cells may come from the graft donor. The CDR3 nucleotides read TGTGCCAGCAGTCTTCTTTACACAGATACGCAGTATTTT. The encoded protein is CASSLLYTDTQYF.